This entry describes one TCR beta chain. Its specificity is unknown. Per sample, a minimum of 7 million PBMCs were isolated. There were at least 5.5 micrograms of total RNA extracted from every sample. V lost 4 bases to trimming and J lost 4 bases, with 18 bases between them. The CDR3 runs to 16 residues. From germline, CDR1 is SEHNR and CDR2 FQNEAQ (reference sequence). This sample is drawn from a study of blood T cells in healthy people across ages. The study's findings and limits: When set beside aged donors, long-lived donors presented more naive CD4+ cells and higher diversity. Diversity estimated from one million T cells was considered an underestimate.

Primers used in a second PCR of about 6 to 11 cycles were a sample-barcoded 5' primer and a J-beta primer mix. In TCRdb, the 5' RACE reads were re-called with MiXCR into one record per CDR3 protein. This sample has roughly 1,700,000 distinct CDR3 sequences, with approximately 30% found just once. The J gene is TRBJ2-3, the V gene TRBV7-9, with D perhaps TRBD1 or TRBD2 (6 bases each). The sequenced sample consisted of blood. This clonotype originated in a woman aged 25 to 39 in good health. CDR3 nucleotide sequence: TGTGCCAGCAGCTCACCGGCCAAGGGGGGCCCAGATACGCAGTATTTT. It is translated as CASSSPAKGGPDTQYF.